Following are 18 T cell receptor beta chains from one sample sequenced in a study of cytomegalovirus exposure and HLA in healthy donors. Vbeta (60) and Jbeta (13) primers were used in the PCR. Generated by immunoSEQ multiplex PCR, the TCRdb table keeps only in-frame clones and is missing some. Altogether around 250,000 clones are present, about 86% being singletons, with the ten largest covering around 8.3%. Sequenced sample: PBMCs. The source of these receptors is a woman aged 60-75 years in good health and CMV-seropositive.

The rearrangement uses TRBV2 and TRBJ2-1; 9 bases are shared with TRBD1. Germline lookup yields CDR1 SNHLY and CDR2 FYNNEI. V shed 6 bases, J shed 3 bases, and the junction held 12 bases outside the gene matches. The CDR3 is 17 residues long. The CDR3 DNA reads TGTGCCAGCAGAGCGGACAGGGGCGGGAGTAACTACAATGAGCAGTTCTTC. It specifies CASRADRGGSNYNEQFF. The entire variable domain, with the rest obtained from reference TRBV2 and TRBJ2-1, is as follows: EPEVTQTPSHQVTQMGQEVILRCVPISNHLYFYWYRQILGQKVEFLVSFYNNEISEKSEIFDDQFSVERPDGSNFTLKIRSTKLEDSAMYFCASRADRGGSNYNEQFFGPGTRLTVL.

The V and J genes are TRBV4-1 and TRBJ1-3; TRBD1 matches at 8 bases. Germline V gene lookup returns CDR1 MGHRA and CDR2 YSYEKL. The CDR3 spans 14 residues. With 4 bases clipped from V and 4 bases from J, the junction kept 3 bases outside the gene matches. CDR3 in DNA: TGCGCCAGCAGCCGACAGGGGATGGGAAACACCATATATTTT. Translation gives CASSRQGMGNTIYF.

The V call is TRBV7-9, the J call TRBJ2-2; D gene ambiguous. The V end lost 8 bases, the J end lost 7 bases, and 8 bases lay between the germline ends. The germline gives CDR1 SEHNR, CDR2 FQNEAQ (reference sequence). The CDR3 has 11 residues. CDR3 loop: CASRRVGELFF. The CDR3 DNA reads TGTGCCAGCCGCCGGGTCGGGGAGCTGTTTTTT.

This clone was seen once. V and J are TRBV27 and TRBJ1-1, with D perhaps TRBD1 (5 bases). This CDR3 region has 11 residues. The germline CDR1 and CDR2 sequences are MNHEY and SMNVEV (reference sequence). The V end was cut by 10 bases, the J end by 7 bases, with 13 bases between. This CDR3 reads CATETVNEAFF. The CDR3 nucleotides read TGTGCCACCGAGACAGTGAATGAAGCTTTCTTT.

With respect to this clone: At the DNA level, this CDR3 is encoded by other sequences in the same sample as well. This chain joins TRBV10-3 and TRBJ1-1; tentatively, D is TRBD1 (6 bases). Trimming cost V 2 bases and J 8 bases, with 9 bases left between them. There are 12 residues in the CDR3. The V gene's germline CDR1 is ENHRY and CDR2 SYGVKD. The CDR3 here is CAISEAGAEAFF. The CDR3 DNA reads as TGTGCCATCAGTGAGGCGGGGGCCGAAGCTTTCTTT.

The chain couples TRBV9 to TRBJ2-5; the match to TRBD2 covers 9 bases. The CDR3 extends over 15 amino acids. Germline CDR1 and CDR2: SGDLS and YYNGEE. V trimming: 0 bases; J trimming: 5 bases; junction bases outside the gene matches: 5. The CDR3, as DNA: TGTGCCAGCAGCGTAGGGGGCGGGAGGGACGAGACCCAGTACTTC. It encodes CASSVGGGRDETQYF.

Comments on this clone: The same CDR3 can be traced to other DNA sequences in this sample. The rearrangement links TRBV5-4 to TRBJ2-1; no definite D call. This CDR3 region has 15 residues. V lost 0 bases and J 0 bases, leaving 7 bases between the germline ends. CDR1 and CDR2 (germline): SGHNT, YYREEE (reference sequence). This CDR3 reads CASSLDPSSYNEQFF. The CDR3 DNA reads TGTGCCAGCAGCTTGGATCCTAGCTCCTACAATGAGCAGTTCTTC.

V usage is TRBV5-1 and J usage is TRBJ2-3, with TRBD1 matching over 9 bases. V lost 4 bases to trimming and J lost 2 bases; unmatched junction nucleotides: 5. This CDR3 comprises 15 residues. Germline V CDR1 and CDR2: SGHRS, YFSETQ. CDR3 loop: CASSGGQGPTDTQYF. The CDR3 region has the DNA TGCGCCAGCAGCGGGGGACAGGGCCCCACAGATACGCAGTATTTT.

The chain recombines TRBV6-5 with TRBJ1-1; D gene uncertain. The CDR3 runs to 13 residues. V was cut by 9 bases and J by 4 bases, with 15 bases left in between. The germline V gene encodes CDR1 MNHEY and CDR2 SVGAGI. The CDR3 region has the DNA TGTGCCAGTTCCGGCGGGCGCGCCACTGAAGCTTTCTTT. It yields the protein CASSGGRATEAFF.

The chain joins TRBV11-2 to TRBJ2-1; D gene ambiguous. The CDR3 totals 13 residues. The germline CDR1 and CDR2 sequences are SGHAT and FQNNGV. The V and J ends lost 1 base and 4 bases respectively, with 5 bases between them. The CDR3 region has the DNA TGTGCCAGCAGCTTAGGCACTTACAATGAGCAGTTCTTC. It yields the protein CASSLGTYNEQFF. The variable domain in full, completed from reference TRBV11-2 and TRBJ2-1, reads EAGVAQSPRYKIIEKRQSVAFWCNPISGHATLYWYQQILGQGPKLLIQFQNNGVVDDSQLPKDRFSAERLKGVDSTLKIQPAKLEDSAVYLCASSLGTYNEQFFGPGTRLTVL.

This clone was seen just once. The V gene is TRBV5-1, the J gene TRBJ1-1; TRBD1 matches at 8 bases. Germline CDR1 and CDR2: SGHRS and YFSETQ. Trimming at V came to 2 bases and at J to 1 base, leaving 10 bases not matched to a gene. The CDR3 is 17 residues long. The CDR3 bases are TGCGCCAGCAGCTTCGACGGACAGGGTGGGAAGAACACTGAAGCTTTCTTT. Protein product: CASSFDGQGGKNTEAFF.

The chain is built from TRBV10-3 and TRBJ2-3; 13 bases match TRBD2. The CDR3 consists of 20 residues. With V trimmed by 6 bases and J by 4 bases, 19 bases remained unmatched. Germline lookup yields CDR1 ENHRY and CDR2 SYGVKD. In nucleotides, the CDR3 is TGTGCCATCAGCAACGGAGGAGGACTAGCGGGAGAGGTTGGCGCAGATACGCAGTATTTT. Its protein product is CAISNGGGLAGEVGADTQYF.

The V and J genes are TRBV19 and TRBJ2-2, with 14 bases aligning to TRBD2. The CDR3 has 15 amino acids. The V gene end was trimmed by 5 bases and the J gene end by 6 bases; junction bases not matched to a gene: 2. Germline CDR1 is LNHDA and CDR2 is SQIVND (reference sequence). In DNA form, the CDR3 reads TGTGCCAGTAGTCCGGGACTAGCGGGAGCCGGGGAGCTGTTTTTT. Amino acids: CASSPGLAGAGELFF.

The chain uses TRBV19 and TRBJ2-2; D perhaps matches TRBD1 (6 bases). There are 17 residues in the CDR3. V lost 7 bases and J 5 bases, leaving 23 bases between the germline ends. Germline values: CDR1 LNHDA, CDR2 SQIVND (reference sequence). The CDR3 sequence: CASIPRKKDRITGELFF. In nucleotides, the CDR3 is TGTGCCAGTATTCCCCGGAAAAAGGACAGAATAACCGGGGAGCTGTTTTTT.

The gene calls are TRBV6-5 and TRBJ1-2, with TRBD1 matching over 7 bases. Germline V gene lookup returns CDR1 MNHEY and CDR2 SVGAGI. With 4 bases clipped from V and 2 bases from J, the junction kept 10 bases outside the gene matches. The CDR3 length is 16 residues. CDR3 DNA sequence: TGTGCCAGCAGTTCTTCTTTGGGACAGATGAACTATGGCTACACCTTC. The encoded protein is CASSSSLGQMNYGYTF.

This chain joins TRBV6-6 and TRBJ1-2, with a possible D match to TRBD1 (5 bases). The CDR3 contains 12 residues. The V end was cut by 6 bases, the J end by 4 bases, with 9 bases between. Germline lookup yields CDR1 MNHNY and CDR2 SVGAGI (reference sequence). DNA for the CDR3: TGTGCCAGCAGCTCCGACAGCTATGGCTACACCTTC. It encodes CASSSDSYGYTF.

This clone was observed a handful of times. The chain combines TRBV30 with TRBJ1-5, with D unclear. Trimming took off 2 bases at V and 7 bases at J, with 12 bases between the two ends. Germline-derived CDR1 and CDR2 are GTSNPN and SVGIG (reference sequence). The CDR3 is made up of 13 amino acids. CDR3 in DNA: TGTGCCTGGAGTCCTTCCGTGAGACAGCCCCAGCATTTT. This gives the protein CAWSPSVRQPQHF.

The J gene is TRBJ2-1, the V gene TRBV6-1; 9 bases map to TRBD2. The CDR3 covers 15 residues. V shed 3 bases and J 11 bases; nucleotides not matched to a gene: 11. Germline assignment: CDR1 MNHNS and CDR2 SASEGT. CDR3: CASSEGTSRKTQQFF. CDR3 DNA: TGTGCCAGCAGTGAGGGGACTAGCAGGAAGACCCAGCAGTTCTTC.